These 16 T cell receptor beta chains originate from one sample sequenced in a study of neoadjuvant anti-PD-1 for oral cavity cancer. Using immunoSEQ multiplex PCR, the repertoire was profiled, and TCRdb retains in-frame clones only, with some absent. The sample yields 6,000 to 7,500 clones, 65% to 75% seen once. Sequencing was performed on PBMCs, taken before nivolumab (anti-PD-1) treatment. These receptors came from a person aged 40-85 years with oral cavity squamous cell carcinoma.

This rearrangement joins TRBV15 to TRBJ1-4, with D maybe TRBD1 (6 bases). The V gene lost 0 bases and the J gene lost 6 bases, with 11 bases spanning the gap. Germline V gene lookup returns CDR1 LNHNV and CDR2 YYDKDF (reference sequence). The CDR3 extends over 15 amino acids. The CDR3 protein is CATSREVQGDEKLFF. DNA of the CDR3: TGTGCCACCAGCAGAGAAGTACAGGGCGATGAAAAACTGTTTTTT. Full variable domain (remainder filled in from reference TRBV15 and TRBJ1-4): DAMVIQNPRYQVTQFGKPVTLSCSQTLNHNVMYWYQQKSSQAPKLLFHYYDKDFNNEADTPDNFQSRRPNTSFCFLDIRSPGLGDTAMYLCATSREVQGDEKLFFGSGTQLSVL.

This sequence joins TRBV2 and TRBJ2-7; D might be TRBD1 (6 bases). V was clipped by 6 bases and J by 2 bases, with 11 bases between them. Per the germline V gene, CDR1 is SNHLY and CDR2 is FYNNEI. The CDR3 totals 13 residues. CDR3 loop: CASRQGPTYEQYF. DNA for the CDR3: TGTGCCAGCAGACAGGGCCCCACCTACGAGCAGTACTTC.

The V call is TRBV4-2, the J call TRBJ1-6; TRBD1 aligns across 8 bases. The CDR3 extends over 16 amino acids. Germline CDR1 reads LGHNA; CDR2 reads YNFKEQ. The V and J ends lost 0 bases and 10 bases, in that order; junction bases with no gene match: 8. The CDR3 sequence is CASSQDPQGARSPLHF. The CDR3 nucleotides read TGTGCCAGCAGCCAAGATCCCCAGGGGGCGCGATCACCCCTCCACTTT.

This clone was seen just once. The V gene is TRBV5-1, the J gene TRBJ2-5, with TRBD2 identical over 7 bases. The CDR3 is made up of 16 amino acids. Trimming removed 3 bases from V and 2 bases from J; junction bases left unmatched: 10. The germline CDR1 and CDR2 sequences are SGHRS and YFSETQ. In DNA, the CDR3 is TGCGCCAGCAGCTGGAATGGGGGGGATCTTCAAGAGACCCAGTACTTC. Protein: CASSWNGGDLQETQYF.

This clone was counted between two and nine times. The CDR3 reads CASTPGLGANEQFF. The CDR3 DNA reads as TGCGCCAGCACCCCAGGACTAGGGGCCAATGAGCAGTTCTTC. J is TRBJ2-1 and V is TRBV4-1; 7 positions match TRBD2. The CDR3 contains 14 residues. CDR1 and CDR2 (germline): MGHRA, YSYEKL. Germline trimming cut 7 bases from V and 6 bases from J; bases unmatched to any gene: 9.

This chain joins TRBV10-3 and TRBJ1-6, with TRBD1 as a possible D gene (5 bases). The CDR3 has 14 residues. The germline gives CDR1 ENHRY, CDR2 SYGVKD. Trimming took 2 bases from V and 7 from J, leaving 9 bases between them. CDR3 region: CAISERRGNSPLHF. CDR3 DNA: TGTGCCATCAGTGAGCGAAGGGGAAATTCACCCCTCCACTTT.

The chain recombines TRBV18 with TRBJ1-2; D is undetermined. In germline, CDR1 is KGHSH, CDR2 LQKENI. V shed 6 bases and J shed 1 base, with 6 bases lying between them. There are 12 residues in the CDR3. CDR3 sequence reads: CASSSNNYGYTF. The CDR3 DNA sequence: TGTGCCAGCTCCAGTAATAACTATGGCTACACCTTC.

The V call is TRBV6-4, the J call TRBJ2-3, with a weak D call TRBD1 (6 bases). Trimming pared 3 bases from V and 0 bases from J, leaving 7 bases between. Germline CDR1 is MRHNA and CDR2 is SNTAGT. The CDR3 loop spans 14 amino acids. The CDR3 region is CASSEGASTDTQYF. DNA for the CDR3: TGTGCCAGCAGTGAGGGGGCTAGCACAGATACGCAGTATTTT.

This chain links TRBV11-2 with TRBJ2-7; D is possibly TRBD2 (6 bases). Germline V CDR1 and CDR2: SGHAT, FQNNGV. CDR3 size: 16 residues. The germline V and J ends were trimmed by 2 bases and 2 bases, with 16 bases remaining between them. CDR3 amino acids: CASSLHSAGRTYEQYF. Here the CDR3 DNA reads TGTGCCAGCAGCTTACACTCTGCGGGGCGGACCTACGAGCAGTACTTC.

This chain connects TRBV15 to TRBJ1-1; D is ambiguous. From germline, CDR1 is LNHNV and CDR2 YYDKDF (reference sequence). Trimming removed 4 bases from V and 1 base from J, with 13 bases in between. The CDR3 spans 15 residues. CDR3 sequence: CATSIGDLWNTEAFF. In DNA, the CDR3 is TGTGCCACCAGCATAGGAGACTTGTGGAACACTGAAGCTTTCTTT.

This clone was seen a handful of times. The CDR3 reads CASSLGAGTGYEQYF. The DNA of the CDR3 is TGTGCCAGCAGCTTAGGAGCCGGGACAGGCTACGAGCAGTACTTC. The gene calls are TRBV7-2 and TRBJ2-7, with 8 bases fitting TRBD1. The CDR3 length is 15 residues. V shed 1 base and J 3 bases; nucleotides not matched to a gene: 5. Germline V gene lookup returns CDR1 SGHTA and CDR2 FQGNSA.

The chain links TRBV7-9 to TRBJ2-1, with D tentatively TRBD1 or TRBD2 (6 bases each). Trimming cost V 1 base and J 8 bases, with 9 bases left between them. The CDR3 has 13 amino acids. The germline V gene encodes CDR1 SEHNR and CDR2 FQNEAQ (reference sequence). CDR3 coding DNA: TGTGCCAGCAGCTTAGTGGGGGGCTATGAGCAGTTCTTC. It yields the protein CASSLVGGYEQFF.

V and J are TRBV11-2 and TRBJ1-3; D is undetermined. The germline CDR1 and CDR2 sequences are SGHAT and FQNNGV. V lost 2 bases, J lost 4 bases, and 3 bases lay in between. This CDR3 is 12 amino acids long. For the CDR3, the DNA is TGTGCCAGCAGCTTACCCGGAAACACCATATATTTT. Protein: CASSLPGNTIYF.

The V and J genes are TRBV6-6 and TRBJ1-2; TRBD1 agrees at 7 bases. V was pared by 7 bases and J by 4 bases, with 12 bases of the junction left unmatched. This CDR3 is 15 amino acids long. CDR1 is MNHNY, CDR2 SVGAGI, per germline (reference sequence). The CDR3 protein is CASTRQGGFSYGYTF. The DNA for the CDR3 is TGTGCCAGCACGAGACAGGGAGGGTTTAGCTATGGCTACACCTTC.

This sequence joins TRBV11-2 and TRBJ1-1; no clear D. V gave up 0 bases and J gave up 0 bases, with 2 bases separating them. The germline V gene encodes CDR1 SGHAT and CDR2 FQNNGV. The CDR3 spans 13 residues. CDR3 sequence: CASSLDVNTEAFF. In DNA, the CDR3 is TGTGCCAGCAGCTTAGATGTGAACACTGAAGCTTTCTTT.

V usage is TRBV7-9 and J usage is TRBJ2-2, with no clear D. Germline V gene lookup returns CDR1 SEHNR and CDR2 FQNEAQ (reference sequence). V lost 4 bases, J lost 2 bases, and 17 bases lay in between. The CDR3 length is 17 residues. This chain's CDR3 is CASSSGRAHLNTGELFF. The CDR3 bases are TGTGCCAGCAGCTCCGGCCGGGCCCATCTAAACACCGGGGAGCTGTTTTTT. Full variable domain (outside the CDR3, taken from reference TRBV7-9 and TRBJ2-2): DTGVSQNPRHKITKRGQNVTFRCDPISEHNRLYWYRQTLGQGPEFLTYFQNEAQLEKSRLLSDRFSAERPKGSFSTLEIQRTEQGDSAMYLCASSSGRAHLNTGELFFGEGSRLTVL.